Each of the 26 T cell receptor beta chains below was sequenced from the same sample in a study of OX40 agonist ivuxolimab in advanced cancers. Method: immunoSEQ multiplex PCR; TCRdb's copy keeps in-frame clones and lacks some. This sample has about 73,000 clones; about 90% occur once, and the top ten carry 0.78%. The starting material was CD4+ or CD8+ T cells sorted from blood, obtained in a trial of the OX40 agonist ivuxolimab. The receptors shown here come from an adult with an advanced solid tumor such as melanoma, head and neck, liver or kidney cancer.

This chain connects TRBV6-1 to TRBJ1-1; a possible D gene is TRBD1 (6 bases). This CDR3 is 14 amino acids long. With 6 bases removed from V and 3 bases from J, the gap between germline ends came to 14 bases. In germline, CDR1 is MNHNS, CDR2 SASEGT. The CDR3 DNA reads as TGTGCCAGCAGGGCGGGACACATTGACACTGAAGCTTTCTTT. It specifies CASRAGHIDTEAFF.

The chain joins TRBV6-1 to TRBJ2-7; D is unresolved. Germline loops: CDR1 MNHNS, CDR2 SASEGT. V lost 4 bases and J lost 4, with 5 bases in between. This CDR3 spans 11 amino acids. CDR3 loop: CASSARYEQYF. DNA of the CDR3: TGTGCCAGCAGTGCCAGGTACGAGCAGTACTTC.

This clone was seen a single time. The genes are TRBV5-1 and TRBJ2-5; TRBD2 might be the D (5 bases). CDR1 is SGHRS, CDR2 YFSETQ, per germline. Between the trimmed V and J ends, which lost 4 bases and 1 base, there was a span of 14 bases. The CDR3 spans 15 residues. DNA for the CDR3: TGCGCCAGCAGCCTTCTCGGGATTGGCCAAGAGACCCAGTACTTC. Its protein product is CASSLLGIGQETQYF.

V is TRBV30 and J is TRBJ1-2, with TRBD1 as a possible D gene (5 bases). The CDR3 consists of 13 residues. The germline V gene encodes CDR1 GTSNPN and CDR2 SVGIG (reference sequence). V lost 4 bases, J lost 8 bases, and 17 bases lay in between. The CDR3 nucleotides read TGTGCCTGGACAGGGTTTAGAATGGGGGGCTACACCTTC. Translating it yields CAWTGFRMGGYTF.

The CDR3 region has the DNA TGTGCCAGCAGTTTGGCCGGCCTCACAGATACGCAGTATTTT. Protein sequence: CASSLAGLTDTQYF. The genes are TRBV27 and TRBJ2-3; D is unresolved. The V gene lost 3 bases and the J gene lost 2 bases, with 9 bases spanning the gap. In germline, CDR1 is MNHEY, CDR2 SMNVEV (reference sequence). CDR3 size: 14 residues.

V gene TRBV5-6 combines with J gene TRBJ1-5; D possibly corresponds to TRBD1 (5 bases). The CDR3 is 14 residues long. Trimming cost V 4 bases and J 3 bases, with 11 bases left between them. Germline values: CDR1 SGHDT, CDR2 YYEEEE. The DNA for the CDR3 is TGTGCCAGCAGCGAGCAGGGTTACAATCAGCCCCAGCATTTT. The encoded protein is CASSEQGYNQPQHF.

As DNA, the CDR3 is TGTGCCAGCAGTTACCCGATTGGTGGTAACTATGGCTACACCTTC. This gives the protein CASSYPIGGNYGYTF. V and J are TRBV6-6 and TRBJ1-2; D gene uncertain. The CDR3 has 15 amino acids. The germline gives CDR1 MNHNY, CDR2 SVGAGI (reference sequence). Trimming cost V 2 bases and J 1 base, with 11 bases left between them.

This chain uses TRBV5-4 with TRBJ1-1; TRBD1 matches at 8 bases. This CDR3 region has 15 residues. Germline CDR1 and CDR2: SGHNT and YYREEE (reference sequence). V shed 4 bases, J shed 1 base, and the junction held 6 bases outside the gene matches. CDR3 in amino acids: CASSPGGRGNTEAFF. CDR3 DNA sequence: TGTGCCAGCAGCCCAGGGGGCAGGGGGAACACTGAAGCTTTCTTT.

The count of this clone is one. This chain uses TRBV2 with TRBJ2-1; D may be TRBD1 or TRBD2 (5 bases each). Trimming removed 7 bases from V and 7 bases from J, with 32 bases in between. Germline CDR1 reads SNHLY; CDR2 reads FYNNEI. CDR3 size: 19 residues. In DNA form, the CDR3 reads TGTGCCAGCACAGGCCTTACCGGGGACCTCAGGGACGCGCGGAATGAGCAGTTCTTC. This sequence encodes CASTGLTGDLRDARNEQFF.

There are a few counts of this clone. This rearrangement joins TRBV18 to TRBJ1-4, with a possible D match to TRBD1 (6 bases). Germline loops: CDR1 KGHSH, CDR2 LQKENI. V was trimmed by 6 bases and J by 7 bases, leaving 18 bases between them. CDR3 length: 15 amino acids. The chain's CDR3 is CASSALEGGTEKLFF. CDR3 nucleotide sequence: TGTGCCAGCTCCGCTCTCGAGGGGGGAACTGAAAAACTGTTTTTT.

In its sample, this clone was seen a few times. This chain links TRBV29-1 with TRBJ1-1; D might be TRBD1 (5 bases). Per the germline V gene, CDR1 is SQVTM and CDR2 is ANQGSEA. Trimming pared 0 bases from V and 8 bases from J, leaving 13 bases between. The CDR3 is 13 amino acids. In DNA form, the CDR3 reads TGCAGCGTTGAAGATCTGCAGGGACGGGAAGCTTTCTTT. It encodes CSVEDLQGREAFF.

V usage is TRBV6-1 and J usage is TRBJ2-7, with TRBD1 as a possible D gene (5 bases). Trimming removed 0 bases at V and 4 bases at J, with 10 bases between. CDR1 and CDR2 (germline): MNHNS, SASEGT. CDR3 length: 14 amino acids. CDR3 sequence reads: CASSEAGQSYEQYF. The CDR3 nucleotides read TGTGCCAGCAGTGAAGCTGGACAATCGTACGAGCAGTACTTC.

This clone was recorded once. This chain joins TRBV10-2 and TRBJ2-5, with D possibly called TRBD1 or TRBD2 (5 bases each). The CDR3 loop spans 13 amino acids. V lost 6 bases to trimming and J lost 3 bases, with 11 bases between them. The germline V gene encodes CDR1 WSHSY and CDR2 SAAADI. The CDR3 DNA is TGCGCCAGCAGGATCCGGGACGAAGAGACCCAGTACTTC. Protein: CASRIRDEETQYF.

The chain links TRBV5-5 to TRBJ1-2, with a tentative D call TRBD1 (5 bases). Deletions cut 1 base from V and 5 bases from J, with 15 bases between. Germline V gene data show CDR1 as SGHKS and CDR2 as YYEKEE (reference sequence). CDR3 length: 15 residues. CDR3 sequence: CASSLSYGGSYGYTF. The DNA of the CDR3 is TGTGCCAGCAGCTTGAGTTACGGGGGAAGTTATGGCTACACCTTC.

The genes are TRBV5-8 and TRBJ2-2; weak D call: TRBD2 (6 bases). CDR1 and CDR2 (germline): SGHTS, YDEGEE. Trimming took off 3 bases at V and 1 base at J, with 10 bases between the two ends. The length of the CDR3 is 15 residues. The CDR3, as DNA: TGTGCCAGCAGCTGGGGACTTCTGAACACCGGGGAGCTGTTTTTT. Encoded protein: CASSWGLLNTGELFF.

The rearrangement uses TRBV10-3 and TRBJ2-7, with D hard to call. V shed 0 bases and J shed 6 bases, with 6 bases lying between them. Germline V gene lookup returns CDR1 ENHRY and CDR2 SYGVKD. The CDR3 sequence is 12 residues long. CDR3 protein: CAISESGIEQYF. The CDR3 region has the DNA TGTGCCATCAGTGAGTCGGGTATCGAGCAGTACTTC.

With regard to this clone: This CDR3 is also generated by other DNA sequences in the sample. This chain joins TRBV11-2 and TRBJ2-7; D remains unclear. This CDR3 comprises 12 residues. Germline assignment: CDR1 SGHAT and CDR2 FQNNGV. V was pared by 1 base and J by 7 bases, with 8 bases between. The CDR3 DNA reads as TGTGCCAGCAGCTTAGTGTCCTCTGAGCAGTACTTC. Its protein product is CASSLVSSEQYF.

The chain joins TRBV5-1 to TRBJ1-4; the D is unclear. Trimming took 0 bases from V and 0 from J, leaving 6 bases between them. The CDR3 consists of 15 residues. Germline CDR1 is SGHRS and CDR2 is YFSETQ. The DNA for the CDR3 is TGCGCCAGCAGCTTGGGACTGACAACTAATGAAAAACTGTTTTTT. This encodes CASSLGLTTNEKLFF.

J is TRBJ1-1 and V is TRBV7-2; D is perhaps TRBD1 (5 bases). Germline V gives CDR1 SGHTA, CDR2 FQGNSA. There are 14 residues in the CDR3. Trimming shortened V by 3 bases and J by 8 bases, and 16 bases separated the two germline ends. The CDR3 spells CASSFRGGESEAFF. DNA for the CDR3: TGTGCCAGCAGCTTTCGGGGCGGGGAATCAGAAGCTTTCTTT.

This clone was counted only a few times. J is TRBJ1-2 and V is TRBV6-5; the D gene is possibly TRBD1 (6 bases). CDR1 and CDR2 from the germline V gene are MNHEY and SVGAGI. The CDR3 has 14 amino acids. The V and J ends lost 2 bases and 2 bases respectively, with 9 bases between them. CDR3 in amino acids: CASSYGQGNYGYTF. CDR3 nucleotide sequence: TGTGCCAGCAGTTACGGGCAGGGGAACTATGGCTACACCTTC.

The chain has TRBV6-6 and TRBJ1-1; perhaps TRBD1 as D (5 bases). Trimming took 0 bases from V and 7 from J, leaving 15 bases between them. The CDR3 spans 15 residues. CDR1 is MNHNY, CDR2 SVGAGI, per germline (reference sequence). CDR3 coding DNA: TGTGCCAGCAGTTACTCGGCAGGGAGGGGAGTTGAAGCTTTCTTT. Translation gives CASSYSAGRGVEAFF.

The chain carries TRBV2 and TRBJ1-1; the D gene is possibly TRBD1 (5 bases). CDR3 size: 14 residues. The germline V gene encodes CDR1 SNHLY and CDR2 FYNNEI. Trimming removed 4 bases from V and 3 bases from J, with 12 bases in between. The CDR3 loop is CASSGRARDTEAFF. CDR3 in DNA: TGTGCCAGCAGTGGCAGGGCTAGGGACACTGAAGCTTTCTTT.

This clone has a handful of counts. In DNA, the CDR3 is TGTGCCAGCAGTGGGGCAACACAGGGGTTTCACTATGGCTACACCTTC. Translated: CASSGATQGFHYGYTF. The gene calls are TRBV6-1 and TRBJ1-2, with 7 bases aligning to TRBD1. The CDR3 totals 16 residues. CDR1 is MNHNS and CDR2 is SASEGT in the germline V gene. With 4 bases clipped from V and 3 bases from J, the junction kept 11 bases outside the gene matches.

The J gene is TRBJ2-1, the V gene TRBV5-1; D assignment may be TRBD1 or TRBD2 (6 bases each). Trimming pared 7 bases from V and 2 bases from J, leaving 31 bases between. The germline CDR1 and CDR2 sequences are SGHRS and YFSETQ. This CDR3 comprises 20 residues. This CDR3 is CASARLTGSSTGGTYNEQFF. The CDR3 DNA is TGCGCCAGCGCACGATTGACAGGTTCGTCAACCGGCGGGACCTACAATGAGCAGTTCTTC.

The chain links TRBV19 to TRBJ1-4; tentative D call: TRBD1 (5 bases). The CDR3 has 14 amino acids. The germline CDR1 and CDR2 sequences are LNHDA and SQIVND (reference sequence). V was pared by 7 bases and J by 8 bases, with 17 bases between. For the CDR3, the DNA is TGTGCCAGTAAGGCGAGAGGGGCGAGCGAAAAACTGTTTTTT. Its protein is CASKARGASEKLFF. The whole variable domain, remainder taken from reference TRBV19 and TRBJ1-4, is DGGITQSPKYLFRKEGQNVTLSCEQNLNHDAMYWYRQDPGQGLRLIYYSQIVNDFQKGDIAEGYSVSREKKESFPLTVTSAQKNPTAFYLCASKARGASEKLFFGSGTQLSVL.

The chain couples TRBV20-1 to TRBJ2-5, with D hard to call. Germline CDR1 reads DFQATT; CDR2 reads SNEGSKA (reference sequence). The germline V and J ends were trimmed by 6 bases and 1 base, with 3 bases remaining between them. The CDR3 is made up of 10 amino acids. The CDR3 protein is CSAIQETQYF. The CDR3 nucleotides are TGCAGTGCCATCCAAGAGACCCAGTACTTC.